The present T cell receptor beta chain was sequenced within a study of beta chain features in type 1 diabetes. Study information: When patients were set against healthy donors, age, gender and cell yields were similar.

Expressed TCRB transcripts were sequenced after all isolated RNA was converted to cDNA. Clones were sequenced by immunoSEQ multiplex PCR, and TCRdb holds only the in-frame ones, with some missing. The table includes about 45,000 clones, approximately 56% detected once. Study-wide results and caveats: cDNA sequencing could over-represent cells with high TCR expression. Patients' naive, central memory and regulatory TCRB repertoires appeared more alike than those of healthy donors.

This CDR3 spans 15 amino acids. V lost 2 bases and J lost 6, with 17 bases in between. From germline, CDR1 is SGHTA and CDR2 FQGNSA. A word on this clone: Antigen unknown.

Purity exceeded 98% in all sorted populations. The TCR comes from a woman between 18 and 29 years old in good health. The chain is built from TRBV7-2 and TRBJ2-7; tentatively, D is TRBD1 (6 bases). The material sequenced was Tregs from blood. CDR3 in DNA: TGTGCCAGCAGCTTACTTCACCAAGGGGGTACCGAGCAGTACTTC. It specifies CASSLLHQGGTEQYF.